This TCR beta chain stems from a study of vaccination and CD4 T cells after COVID-19. The treatment was: roughly 10-day PBMC culture with coronavirus spike peptide pools or control peptides (ViraFEST assay). The Oncomine TCR Beta short-read assay was what sequenced the DNA obtained from cultured CD4+ T cells. TCRdb processed the PCR reads anew with MiXCR; each CDR3 protein has one entry. The sample lists approximately 19,000 distinct CDR3 sequences; more than 70% were seen once. The CDR3 covers 14 residues. Trimming at V came to 3 bases and at J to 4 bases, leaving 6 bases not matched to a gene. Germline V gene sequence: CDR1 DFQATT, CDR2 SNEGSKA (reference sequence). Comment on this clonotype: Its antigen is unidentified.

The TCR sequence derives from a human donor who received a COVID-19 vaccine. V usage is TRBV20-1 and J usage is TRBJ2-5; 9 positions match TRBD2. Sequences were derived from CD4+ T cells from blood, cultured in vitro, sampled after SARS-CoV-2 vaccination. CDR3 amino acids: CSARLAGEIETQYF. Written as DNA, the CDR3 is TGCAGTGCTAGGTTAGCGGGGGAGATAGAGACCCAGTACTTC.